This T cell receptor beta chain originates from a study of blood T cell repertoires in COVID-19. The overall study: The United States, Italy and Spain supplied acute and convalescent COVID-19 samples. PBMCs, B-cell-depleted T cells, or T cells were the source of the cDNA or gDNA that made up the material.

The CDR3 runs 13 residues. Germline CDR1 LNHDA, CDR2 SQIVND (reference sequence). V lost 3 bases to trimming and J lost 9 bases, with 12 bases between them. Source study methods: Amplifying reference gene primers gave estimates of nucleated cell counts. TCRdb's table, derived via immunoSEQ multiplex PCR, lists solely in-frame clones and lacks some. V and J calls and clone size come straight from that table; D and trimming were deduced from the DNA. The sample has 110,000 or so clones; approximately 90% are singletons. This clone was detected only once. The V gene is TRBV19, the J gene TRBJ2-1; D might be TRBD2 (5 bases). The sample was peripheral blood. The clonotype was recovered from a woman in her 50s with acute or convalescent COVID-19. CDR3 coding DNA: TGTGCCAGTAGTATTGAGGGAAGGAGTGAGCAGTTCTTC. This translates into CASSIEGRSEQFF.